Presented here are 7 T cell receptor beta chains from one specimen sequenced in a study of blood T cell repertoires in COVID-19. Libraries were prepared by immunoSEQ multiplex PCR; TCRdb keeps only in-frame clonotypes and omits some of them. The table records around 100,000 clones, about 84% of them present only once. The sample consisted of peripheral blood. The receptor set was obtained from a man aged 45 to 65 with acute or convalescent COVID-19.

The rearrangement uses TRBV3-1 (or the pseudogene TRBV3-2) and TRBJ2-7, with 8 nucleotides matching TRBD2. With V trimmed by 1 base and J by 4 bases, 6 bases remained unmatched. The germline gives CDR1 LGHDT, CDR2 YNNKEL (reference sequence). This CDR3 is 15 amino acids long. CDR3 region: CASSQVSGEMYEQYF. CDR3 nucleotides: TGTGCCAGCAGCCAAGTTAGCGGGGAAATGTACGAGCAGTACTTC.

This chain connects TRBV7-9 to TRBJ2-2; TRBD1 might be the D (6 bases). Germline V gene lookup returns CDR1 SEHNR and CDR2 FQNEAQ (reference sequence). The CDR3 covers 13 residues. V shed 5 bases and J shed 5 bases, with 9 bases lying between them. Here the CDR3 DNA reads TGTGCCAGCAGCCCCAGGGGTACCGGGGAGCTGTTTTTT. It yields the protein CASSPRGTGELFF.

V gene TRBV5-1 combines with J gene TRBJ2-7, with D perhaps TRBD1 (5 bases). The length of the CDR3 is 15 residues. The germline gives CDR1 SGHRS, CDR2 YFSETQ. With 0 bases removed from V and 2 bases from J, the gap between germline ends came to 12 bases. The CDR3 region is CASSLGPTETYEQYV. The DNA of the CDR3 is TGCGCCAGCAGCTTGGGCCCGACAGAGACCTACGAGCAGTACGTC.

This clone was observed once. The V gene is TRBV3-1 (or the pseudogene TRBV3-2), the J gene TRBJ1-5, with 9 bases fitting TRBD1. Looked up from germline, CDR1 is LGHDT and CDR2 is YNNKEL (reference sequence). The CDR3 runs to 16 residues. Trimming removed 3 bases from V and 9 bases from J; junction bases left unmatched: 12. Written as DNA, the CDR3 is TGTGCCAGCAGCCAGGGGGACAGGGTAAGAGGTGGGCCCCAGCATTTT. Translated, it gives CASSQGDRVRGGPQHF.

The CDR3 DNA follows: TGTGCCAGCAGAGCTAGCGGGACCACAGATACGCAGTATTTT. Amino acid sequence: CASRASGTTDTQYF. This chain uses TRBV2 with TRBJ2-3, with TRBD2 matching over 9 bases. The CDR3 is 14 residues long. Trimming took 6 bases from V and 2 from J; bases not matched to a gene: 3. The germline V gene encodes CDR1 SNHLY and CDR2 FYNNEI.

The CDR3 is CASSQTGNSYEQYF. DNA for the CDR3: TGTGCCAGTAGTCAGACTGGAAACTCCTACGAGCAGTACTTC. The rearrangement joins TRBV19 to TRBJ2-7; D ambiguous. The CDR3 consists of 14 residues. V lost 5 bases to trimming and J lost 0 bases, with 11 bases between them. Germline V gene lookup returns CDR1 LNHDA and CDR2 SQIVND (reference sequence).

This chain joins TRBV7-9 and TRBJ1-2; 10 bases agree with TRBD1. Germline V lookup: CDR1 SEHNR, CDR2 FQNEAQ (reference sequence). There are 14 residues in the CDR3. After removal of 6 bases from V and 7 bases from J, the junction contained 8 bases not matched to a gene. CDR3 amino acids: CASSSGTGAGGYTF. The DNA for the CDR3 is TGTGCCAGCAGTTCCGGGACAGGGGCTGGTGGCTACACCTTC.